These T cell receptor beta chains were read from a single sample in a study of T cell changes during pregnancy in multiple sclerosis. The repertoire was sequenced with immunoSEQ multiplex PCR; TCRdb's copy has only in-frame clones and lacks some. Of roughly 40,000 clones listed, more than 90% were seen once; the top ten hold under 2%. Sequenced here: CD4+ T cells from peripheral blood mononuclear cells, sampled after pregnancy. The receptors come from a female donor in good health, enrolled as a control in a pregnancy study. CDR3s include the opening cysteine and the closing phenylalanine or tryptophan. A D gene is named only where the DNA matches it firmly. A clone size is listed for some rows: how often the clone was seen (once, few, many), or a class if it is expanded.

abundance: .; v_gene: TRBV14; j_gene: TRBJ2-3; d_gene: .; CDR3aa: CASSQEPRVHADTQYF; CDR3nt: TGTGCCAGCAGCCAAGAACCCAGGGTTCACGCAGATACGCAGTATTTT
abundance: .; v_gene: TRBV6-6; j_gene: TRBJ2-7; d_gene: TRBD1; CDR3aa: CASSLPAGTGHLEQYF; CDR3nt: TGTGCCAGCAGTTTACCCGCCGGGACAGGTCATCTCGAGCAGTACTTC
abundance: .; v_gene: TRBV7-2; j_gene: TRBJ1-1; d_gene: TRBD1; CDR3aa: CASSLDRGRPEAFF; CDR3nt: TGTGCCAGCAGTCTAGACAGGGGACGGCCTGAAGCTTTCTTT
abundance: .; v_gene: TRBV10-3; j_gene: TRBJ2-2; d_gene: TRBD1; CDR3aa: CAISDNRGPTGELFF; CDR3nt: TGTGCCATCAGTGACAACAGGGGACCGACCGGGGAGCTGTTTTTT
abundance: .; v_gene: TRBV29-1; j_gene: TRBJ2-2; d_gene: TRBD2; CDR3aa: CSAKPGGTSSTGELFF; CDR3nt: TGCAGCGCAAAGCCGGGGGGGACTAGCAGCACCGGGGAGCTGTTTTTT
abundance: .; v_gene: TRBV2; j_gene: TRBJ2-1; d_gene: TRBD1; CDR3aa: CASSFVTGIGEQFF; CDR3nt: TGTGCCAGCAGCTTCGTGACAGGGATAGGTGAGCAGTTCTTC
abundance: .; v_gene: TRBV5-4; j_gene: TRBJ2-2; d_gene: TRBD1; CDR3aa: CASSPGQSNTGELFF; CDR3nt: TGTGCCAGCAGCCCGGGACAGTCGAACACCGGGGAGCTGTTTTTT
abundance: .; v_gene: TRBV7-2; j_gene: TRBJ2-5; d_gene: TRBD2; CDR3aa: CASSLGLRETQYF; CDR3nt: TGTGCCAGCAGCCTGGGACTAAGAGAGACCCAGTACTTC
abundance: .; v_gene: TRBV28; j_gene: TRBJ2-7; d_gene: .; CDR3aa: CASSRGYEQYF; CDR3nt: TGTGCCAGCAGCAGGGGCTACGAGCAGTACTTC
abundance: few; v_gene: TRBV18; j_gene: TRBJ1-1; d_gene: .; CDR3aa: CASSLQDVNTEAFF; CDR3nt: TGTGCCAGCTCACTCCAGGATGTGAACACTGAAGCTTTCTTT
abundance: .; v_gene: TRBV2; j_gene: TRBJ2-5; d_gene: TRBD2; CDR3aa: CASSEAPSGGETQYF; CDR3nt: TGTGCCAGCAGTGAGGCGCCTAGCGGGGGGGAGACCCAGTACTTC
abundance: .; v_gene: TRBV18; j_gene: TRBJ2-2; d_gene: .; CDR3aa: CASSPPNRANTGELFF; CDR3nt: TGTGCCAGCTCACCACCTAACAGAGCGAACACCGGGGAGCTGTTTTTT
abundance: .; v_gene: TRBV4-2; j_gene: TRBJ1-2; d_gene: .; CDR3aa: CASSQVTDGYTF; CDR3nt: TGTGCCAGCAGCCAAGTAACAGACGGCTACACCTTC
abundance: .; v_gene: TRBV7-2; j_gene: TRBJ2-1; d_gene: .; CDR3aa: CASRSGLLALDEQFF; CDR3nt: TGTGCCAGTAGATCCGGGCTTCTAGCGCTCGATGAGCAGTTCTTC
abundance: few; v_gene: TRBV27; j_gene: TRBJ1-5; d_gene: TRBD1; CDR3aa: CASSRTGGNQPQHF; CDR3nt: TGTGCCAGCAGTCGGACAGGGGGCAATCAGCCCCAGCATTTT
abundance: .; v_gene: TRBV18; j_gene: TRBJ2-7; d_gene: .; CDR3aa: CASSLLQGNEQYF; CDR3nt: TGTGCCAGCTCACTCCTACAGGGAAACGAGCAGTACTTC
abundance: few; v_gene: TRBV7-7; j_gene: TRBJ2-5; d_gene: TRBD1; CDR3aa: CASSPDRGETQYF; CDR3nt: TGTGCTAGCAGCCCGGACAGGGGTGAGACCCAGTACTTC
abundance: .; v_gene: TRBV4-1; j_gene: TRBJ1-2; d_gene: .; CDR3aa: CASSSQTNYGYTF; CDR3nt: TGCGCCAGCAGCTCACAGACTAACTATGGCTACACCTTC
abundance: once; v_gene: TRBV10-3; j_gene: TRBJ1-2; d_gene: .; CDR3aa: CAISDGGENYGYTF; CDR3nt: TGTGCCATCAGTGATGGGGGCGAAAACTATGGCTACACCTTC
abundance: .; v_gene: TRBV7-6; j_gene: TRBJ2-3; d_gene: .; CDR3aa: CASSLAGGDTQYF; CDR3nt: TGTGCCAGCAGCTTAGCGGGGGGAGATACGCAGTATTTT
abundance: once; v_gene: TRBV4-3; j_gene: TRBJ1-2; d_gene: .; CDR3aa: CASSQSTGSANYGYTF; CDR3nt: TGCGCCAGCAGCCAATCAACAGGGTCGGCTAACTATGGCTACACCTTC
abundance: .; v_gene: TRBV4-1; j_gene: TRBJ2-1; d_gene: .; CDR3aa: CASSHFGEGRHEQFF; CDR3nt: TGCGCCAGCAGCCATTTCGGAGAGGGGAGGCATGAGCAGTTCTTC
abundance: .; v_gene: TRBV5-1; j_gene: TRBJ2-1; d_gene: .; CDR3aa: CASSLGVSGSSYNEQFF; CDR3nt: TGCGCCAGCAGCTTAGGGGTTAGCGGAAGCTCCTACAATGAGCAGTTCTTC
abundance: .; v_gene: TRBV10-1; j_gene: TRBJ1-4; d_gene: .; CDR3aa: CASSEQGTEKLFF; CDR3nt: TGCGCCAGCAGTGAGCAGGGGACTGAAAAACTGTTTTTT
abundance: .; v_gene: TRBV9; j_gene: TRBJ1-2; d_gene: TRBD1; CDR3aa: CASSVAGTGGYGYTF; CDR3nt: TGTGCCAGCAGCGTAGCCGGGACAGGGGGCTATGGCTACACCTTC
abundance: .; v_gene: TRBV30; j_gene: TRBJ2-2; d_gene: TRBD2; CDR3aa: CAWSWLAGAYTGELFF; CDR3nt: TGTGCCTGGAGTTGGCTAGCGGGAGCGTACACCGGGGAGCTGTTTTTT
abundance: .; v_gene: TRBV7-3; j_gene: TRBJ2-1; d_gene: .; CDR3aa: CASSPRGGRYNEQFF; CDR3nt: TGTGCCAGCAGCCCCAGGGGAGGGAGGTACAATGAGCAGTTCTTC
abundance: once; v_gene: TRBV29-1; j_gene: TRBJ2-5; d_gene: TRBD1; CDR3aa: CSVGTGRETQYF; CDR3nt: TGCAGCGTGGGGACAGGGCGGGAGACCCAGTACTTC
abundance: .; v_gene: TRBV9; j_gene: TRBJ2-3; d_gene: TRBD1; CDR3aa: CASSPRDRGFGDTQYF; CDR3nt: TGTGCCAGCAGCCCAAGGGACAGGGGGTTTGGAGATACGCAGTATTTT
abundance: once; v_gene: TRBV7-2; j_gene: TRBJ2-3; d_gene: TRBD2; CDR3aa: CASSLDGASGSTDTQYF; CDR3nt: TGTGCCAGCAGCTTAGACGGGGCTAGCGGGAGCACAGATACGCAGTATTTT
abundance: .; v_gene: TRBV10-2; j_gene: TRBJ2-1; d_gene: TRBD2; CDR3aa: CASTPSGRVGNEQFF; CDR3nt: TGCGCCAGCACCCCTAGCGGGAGGGTCGGCAATGAGCAGTTCTTC
abundance: .; v_gene: TRBV7-2; j_gene: TRBJ2-3; d_gene: TRBD1; CDR3aa: CASSLEPGGLKTDTQYF; CDR3nt: TGTGCCAGCAGCTTAGAGCCAGGGGGCTTGAAGACAGATACGCAGTATTTT
abundance: .; v_gene: TRBV7-9; j_gene: TRBJ1-2; d_gene: TRBD1; CDR3aa: CASSFGQGDRYGYTF; CDR3nt: TGTGCCAGCAGCTTTGGACAGGGGGATCGATATGGCTACACCTTC
abundance: .; v_gene: TRBV18; j_gene: TRBJ2-7; d_gene: TRBD1; CDR3aa: CASSPAPGQSYEQYF; CDR3nt: TGTGCCAGCTCACCCGCACCGGGACAGAGCTACGAGCAGTACTTC
abundance: .; v_gene: TRBV27; j_gene: TRBJ2-2; d_gene: TRBD2; CDR3aa: CASSLAPLAGGPTGELFF; CDR3nt: TGTGCCAGCAGTTTAGCCCCGTTAGCGGGAGGGCCGACCGGGGAGCTGTTTTTT
abundance: .; v_gene: TRBV7-9; j_gene: TRBJ1-1; d_gene: .; CDR3aa: CASSQLGLEAFF; CDR3nt: TGTGCCAGCAGCCAACTGGGACTGGAAGCTTTCTTT
abundance: .; v_gene: TRBV28; j_gene: TRBJ1-2; d_gene: .; CDR3aa: CASKDRWEGYTF; CDR3nt: TGTGCCAGCAAGGACAGATGGGAAGGCTACACCTTC
abundance: .; v_gene: TRBV15; j_gene: TRBJ1-1; d_gene: .; CDR3aa: CATSRGTLLTEAFF; CDR3nt: TGTGCCACCAGCAGAGGGACACTTCTCACTGAAGCTTTCTTT